This TCR beta chain derives from a study of blood T cells in healthy people across ages. Points from the study as a whole: Strongly correlated with naive T cell percentage was TCR beta diversity.

About this clonotype: Its antigen is unidentified.

Next came a second PCR, run for about 6 to 12 cycles, which used a sample-barcoded 5' primer along with a J-beta primer mix. TCRdb called the 5' RACE reads again in MiXCR, with one record for every CDR3 protein. The sample contains about 800,000 distinct CDR3 sequences, about 46% of which appear only once. The length of the CDR3 is 16 residues. The sequence derives from a man of 80 years or more in good health. The chain carries TRBV21-1 and TRBJ2-1; the DNA was not compared with TRBD1, the D call given in the table. TRBV21-1 is a pseudogene. Specimen: blood. CDR3 bases: TGTGCCAGCAGCATCTCCCCCGGGACAGGGGAGAATGAGCAGTTCTTC. Translating gives CASSISPGTGENEQFF.